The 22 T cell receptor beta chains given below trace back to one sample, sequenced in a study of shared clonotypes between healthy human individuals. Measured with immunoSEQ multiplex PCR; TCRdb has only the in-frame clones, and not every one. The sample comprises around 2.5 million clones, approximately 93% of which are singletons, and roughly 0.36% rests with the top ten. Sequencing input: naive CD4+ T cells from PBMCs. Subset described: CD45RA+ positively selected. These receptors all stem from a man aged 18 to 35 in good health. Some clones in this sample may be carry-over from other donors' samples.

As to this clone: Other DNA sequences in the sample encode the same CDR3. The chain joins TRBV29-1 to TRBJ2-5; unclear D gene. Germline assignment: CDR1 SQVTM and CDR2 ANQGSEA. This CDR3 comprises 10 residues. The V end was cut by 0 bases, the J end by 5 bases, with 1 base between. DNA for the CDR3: TGCAGCGTTGAAGAGGAGACCCAGTACTTC. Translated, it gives CSVEEETQYF.

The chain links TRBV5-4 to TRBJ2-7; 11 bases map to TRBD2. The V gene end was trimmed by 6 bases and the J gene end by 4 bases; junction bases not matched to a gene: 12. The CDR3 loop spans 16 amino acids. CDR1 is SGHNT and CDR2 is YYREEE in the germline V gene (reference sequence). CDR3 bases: TGTGCCAGCACCCTTGCGGGTACTAGCGGGAGATACGAGCAGTACTTC. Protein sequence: CASTLAGTSGRYEQYF. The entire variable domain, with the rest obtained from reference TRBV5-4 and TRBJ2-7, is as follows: ETGVTQSPTHLIKTRGQQVTLRCSSQSGHNTVSWYQQALGQGPQFIFQYYREEENGRGNFPPRFSGLQFPNYSSELNVNALELDDSALYLCASTLAGTSGRYEQYFGPGTRLTVT.

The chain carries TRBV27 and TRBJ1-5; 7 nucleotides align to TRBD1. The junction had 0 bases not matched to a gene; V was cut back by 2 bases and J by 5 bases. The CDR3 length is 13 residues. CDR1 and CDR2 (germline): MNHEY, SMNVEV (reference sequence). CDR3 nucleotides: TGTGCCAGCAGTTTAGACAGGGATCAGCCCCAGCATTTT. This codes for CASSLDRDQPQHF.

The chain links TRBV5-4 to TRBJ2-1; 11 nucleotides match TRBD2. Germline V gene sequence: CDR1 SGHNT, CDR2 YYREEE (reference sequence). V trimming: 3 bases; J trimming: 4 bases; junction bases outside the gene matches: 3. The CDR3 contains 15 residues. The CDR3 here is CASSSTSGRYNEQFF. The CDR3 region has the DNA TGTGCCAGCAGCTCCACTAGCGGGAGATACAATGAGCAGTTCTTC.

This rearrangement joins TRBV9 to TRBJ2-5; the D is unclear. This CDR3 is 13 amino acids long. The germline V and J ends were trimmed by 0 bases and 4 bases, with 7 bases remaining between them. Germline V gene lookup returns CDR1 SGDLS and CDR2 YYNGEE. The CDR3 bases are TGTGCCAGCAGCGTAGACAATGCAGAGACCCAGTACTTC. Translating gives CASSVDNAETQYF.

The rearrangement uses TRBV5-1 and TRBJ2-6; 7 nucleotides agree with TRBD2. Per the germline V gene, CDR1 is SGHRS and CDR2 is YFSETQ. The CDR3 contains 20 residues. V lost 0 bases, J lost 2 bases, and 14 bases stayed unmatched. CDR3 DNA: TGCGCCAGCAGCTTGGAGCGGGGACTGCAATTGGAGGCTGGGGCCAACGTCCTGACTTTC. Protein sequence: CASSLERGLQLEAGANVLTF.

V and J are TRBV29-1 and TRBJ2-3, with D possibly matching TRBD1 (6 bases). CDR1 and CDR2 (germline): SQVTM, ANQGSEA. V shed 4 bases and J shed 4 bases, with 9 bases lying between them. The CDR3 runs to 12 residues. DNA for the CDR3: TGCAGCGTTGCGCAGGGGCCAGATACGCAGTATTTT. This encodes CSVAQGPDTQYF.

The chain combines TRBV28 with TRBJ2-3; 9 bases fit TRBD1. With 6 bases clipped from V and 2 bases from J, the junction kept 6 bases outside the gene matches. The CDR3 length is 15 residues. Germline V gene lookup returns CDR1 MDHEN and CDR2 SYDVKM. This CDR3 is CASRGRDRVTDTQYF. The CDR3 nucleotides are TGTGCCAGCAGGGGACGGGACAGGGTCACAGATACGCAGTATTTT.

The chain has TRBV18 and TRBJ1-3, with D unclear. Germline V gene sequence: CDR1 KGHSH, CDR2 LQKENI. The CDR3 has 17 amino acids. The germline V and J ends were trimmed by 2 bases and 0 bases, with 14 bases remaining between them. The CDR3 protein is CASSPFSRFDSGNTIYF. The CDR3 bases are TGTGCCAGCTCACCATTCTCGCGGTTTGACTCTGGAAACACCATATATTTT.

The DNA for the CDR3 is TGTGCCAGCAGTGAAACAGACGGATACAATCAGCCCCAGCATTTT. Its protein product is CASSETDGYNQPQHF. The V and J genes are TRBV2 and TRBJ1-5; D call uncertain. This CDR3 comprises 15 residues. Per germline, CDR1 SNHLY and CDR2 FYNNEI. Trimming stripped 2 bases from V and 3 bases from J, with 11 bases between.

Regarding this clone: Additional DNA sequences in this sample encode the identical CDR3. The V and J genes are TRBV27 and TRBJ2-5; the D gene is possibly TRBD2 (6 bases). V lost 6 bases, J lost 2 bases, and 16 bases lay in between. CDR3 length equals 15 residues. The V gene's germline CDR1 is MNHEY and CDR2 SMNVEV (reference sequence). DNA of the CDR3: TGTGCCAGCAGCATCTCAGGAGGGGTACAAGAGACCCAGTACTTC. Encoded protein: CASSISGGVQETQYF.

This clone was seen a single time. The CDR3 region has the DNA TGTGCCAGCAGCCCAGGACTCTTAAACATTCAGTACTTC. Amino acid sequence: CASSPGLLNIQYF. The chain links TRBV11-2 to TRBJ2-4; tentative D call: TRBD2 (5 bases). The CDR3 extends over 13 amino acids. Trimming took off 5 bases at V and 6 bases at J, with 11 bases between the two ends. Germline CDR1 SGHAT, CDR2 FQNNGV. Looking up the rest from reference TRBV11-2 and TRBJ2-4 gives the full variable domain: EAGVAQSPRYKIIEKRQSVAFWCNPISGHATLYWYQQILGQGPKLLIQFQNNGVVDDSQLPKDRFSAERLKGVDSTLKIQPAKLEDSAVYLCASSPGLLNIQYFGAGTRLSVL.

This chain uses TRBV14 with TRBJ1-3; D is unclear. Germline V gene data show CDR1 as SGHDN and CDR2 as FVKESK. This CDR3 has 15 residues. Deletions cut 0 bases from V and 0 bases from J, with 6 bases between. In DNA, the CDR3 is TGTGCCAGCAGCCAAGATGGAGGCTCTGGAAACACCATATATTTT. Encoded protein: CASSQDGGSGNTIYF. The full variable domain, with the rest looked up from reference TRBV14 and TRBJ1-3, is EAGVTQFPSHSVIEKGQTVTLRCDPISGHDNLYWYRRVMGKEIKFLLHFVKESKQDESGMPNNRFLAERTGGTYSTLKVQPAELEDSGVYFCASSQDGGSGNTIYFGEGSWLTVV.

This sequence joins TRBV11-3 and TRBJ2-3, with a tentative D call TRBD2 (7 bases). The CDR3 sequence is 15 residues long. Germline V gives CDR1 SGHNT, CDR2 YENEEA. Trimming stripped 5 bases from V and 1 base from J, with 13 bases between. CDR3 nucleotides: TGTGCCAGCAGCCGGGGGGCAGGGGGCACAGATACGCAGTATTTT. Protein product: CASSRGAGGTDTQYF. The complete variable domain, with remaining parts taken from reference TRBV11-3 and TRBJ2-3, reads EAGVVQSPRYKIIEKKQPVAFWCNPISGHNTLYWYLQNLGQGPELLIRYENEEAVDDSQLPKDRFSAERLKGVDSTLKIQPAELGDSAVYLCASSRGAGGTDTQYFGPGTRLTVL.

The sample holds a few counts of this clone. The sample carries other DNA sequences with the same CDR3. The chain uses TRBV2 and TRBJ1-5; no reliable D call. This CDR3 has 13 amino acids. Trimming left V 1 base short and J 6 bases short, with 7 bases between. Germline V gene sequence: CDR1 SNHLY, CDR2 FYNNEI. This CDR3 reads CASSEVSPQPQHF. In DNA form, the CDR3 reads TGTGCCAGCAGTGAAGTATCTCCTCAGCCCCAGCATTTT.

The CDR3 loop is CASSSYTGAGHEQYF. CDR3 coding DNA: TGTGCCAGCAGCTCTTACACAGGGGCAGGGCACGAGCAGTACTTC. V usage is TRBV7-6 and J usage is TRBJ2-7; 7 bases line up with TRBD1. The ends lost 4 bases at V and 5 bases at J; junction bases unmatched: 11. The germline V gene encodes CDR1 SGHVS and CDR2 FNYEAQ. CDR3 length: 15 residues.

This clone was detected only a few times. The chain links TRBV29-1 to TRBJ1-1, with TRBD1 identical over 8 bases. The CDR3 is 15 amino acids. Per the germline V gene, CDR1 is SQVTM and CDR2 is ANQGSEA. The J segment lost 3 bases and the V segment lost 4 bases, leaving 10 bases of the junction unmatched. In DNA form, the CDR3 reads TGCAGCGTTGGAGCGCCAGGGGGCAAGGACACTGAAGCTTTCTTT. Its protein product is CSVGAPGGKDTEAFF.

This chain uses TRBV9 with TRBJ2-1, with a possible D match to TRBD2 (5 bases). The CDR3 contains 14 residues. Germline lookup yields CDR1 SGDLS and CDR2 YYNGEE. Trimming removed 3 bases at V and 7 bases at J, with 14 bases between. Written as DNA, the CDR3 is TGTGCCAGCAGCGGCCTTGAACCGGGGAATGAGCAGTTCTTC. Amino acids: CASSGLEPGNEQFF.

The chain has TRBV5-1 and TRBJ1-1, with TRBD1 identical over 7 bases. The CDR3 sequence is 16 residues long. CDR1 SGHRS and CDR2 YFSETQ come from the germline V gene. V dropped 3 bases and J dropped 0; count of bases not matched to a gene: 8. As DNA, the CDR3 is TGCGCCAGCAGCTACGCTACAGGGGCGATGAACACTGAAGCTTTCTTT. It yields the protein CASSYATGAMNTEAFF.

CDR3 loop: CASKEGVGATEAFF. As DNA, the CDR3 is TGTGCCAGTAAAGAAGGGGTAGGGGCCACTGAAGCTTTCTTT. This chain joins TRBV19 and TRBJ1-1; maybe TRBD1 (5 bases). The V end lost 7 bases, the J end lost 4 bases, and 16 bases lay between the germline ends. CDR1 is LNHDA and CDR2 is SQIVND in the germline V gene (reference sequence). The CDR3 spans 14 residues.

The CDR3 loop reads CASSSGLAGWSSYEQYF. The DNA of the CDR3 is TGTGCCAGCAGCTCGGGACTAGCGGGCTGGTCGTCCTACGAGCAGTACTTC. The chain uses TRBV7-2 and TRBJ2-7; 12 positions agree with TRBD2. CDR1 SGHTA and CDR2 FQGNSA come from the germline V gene. This CDR3 has 17 residues. With 4 bases clipped from V and 1 base from J, the junction kept 8 bases outside the gene matches. The complete variable domain, with remaining parts taken from reference TRBV7-2 and TRBJ2-7, reads GAGVSQSPSNKVTEKGKDVELRCDPISGHTALYWYRQSLGQGLEFLIYFQGNSAPDKSGLPSDRFSAERTGGSVSTLTIQRTQQEDSAVYLCASSSGLAGWSSYEQYFGPGTRLTVT.

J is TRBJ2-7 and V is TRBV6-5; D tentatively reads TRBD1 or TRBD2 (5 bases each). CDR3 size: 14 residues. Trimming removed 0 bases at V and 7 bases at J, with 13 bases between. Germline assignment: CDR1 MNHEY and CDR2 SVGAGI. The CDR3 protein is CASSYSRGAREQYF. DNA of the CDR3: TGTGCCAGCAGTTACTCAAGGGGAGCTCGGGAGCAGTACTTC.